A single T cell receptor beta chain is shown here with its context. The TCR beta CDR3 regions underwent amplification using RNA transcripts as the source. The HTBI set primed first-round TCR CDR3 RT-PCR. MiXCR, run by TCRdb on the multiplex PCR reads, gives a single entry per CDR3 protein. This table has about 680,000 distinct CDR3 sequences, 30% to 40% appearing once. The study defined stable Graves' hyperthyroidism as no ophthalmopathy progression within 18 months. The data derive from a study of T cells in Graves' hyperthyroidism and ophthalmopathy. V lost 9 bases, J lost 8 bases, and 9 bases stayed unmatched. Germline V gene data show CDR1 as SGHTA and CDR2 as FQGNSA. The CDR3 length is 13 residues.

The V call is TRBV7-2, the J call TRBJ1-2; TRBD1 matches 10 bases. Source material: blood. The receptor comes from a woman between 40 and 55 years old with Graves' hyperthyroidism. This CDR3 is CASSTPDRGGYTF. The CDR3 DNA follows: TGTGCCAGTAGTACCCCGGACAGGGGGGGCTACACCTTC. Supplemented by reference TRBV7-2 and TRBJ1-2, the full variable domain reads GAGVSQSPSNKVTEKGKDVELRCDPISGHTALYWYRQSLGQGLEFLIYFQGNSAPDKSGLPSDRFSAERTGGSVSTLTIQRTQQEDSAVYLCASSTPDRGGYTFGSGTRLTVV.